This TCR beta chain was sequenced in a study of lymphopenia after photon versus proton radiotherapy. Germline CDR1 and CDR2: KGHSH and LQKENI. Trimming at V came to 3 bases and at J to 1 base, leaving 2 bases not matched to a gene. The CDR3 sequence is 15 residues long. The study, taken as a whole, reports: Survival link was tested only in deceased patients; proton benefit remains a possibility. A bigger post-nadir fall in TCR diversity correlated inversely with survival time in deceased patients.

Concerning this clone itself: The antigen is undetermined.

Clones were read by immunoSEQ multiplex PCR, and TCRdb kept only the in-frame ones, dropping some. The top ten clones hold approximately 1.4% of a sample with 75,000 to 95,000 clones, about 83% of them seen once. Material: peripheral blood, obtained from a patient treated with proton-based radiotherapy. The receptor was derived from a man aged 60 to 69 with pancreatic cancer. The chain carries TRBV18 and TRBJ2-7, with TRBD1 matching 11 bases. CDR3 bases: TGTGCCAGCTCACCGGGACAGGGGGATTCCTACGAGCAGTACTTC. It encodes CASSPGQGDSYEQYF.